This T cell receptor beta chain was recovered during a study of neoadjuvant anti-PD-1 for oral cavity cancer. Overall study context: Most patients had three to four biweekly doses of 3 mg/kg nivolumab before resection. Patients without progression got a fourth dose around day 43. General study findings and limits: TCR analyses covered only three patients per response group.

Generated by immunoSEQ multiplex PCR, the TCRdb table keeps only in-frame clones and is missing some. The sample lists about 72,000 clones; approximately 82% were seen once. This clone was recorded only once. As yet, its antigen is unknown. The sample consisted of PBMCs, taken before nivolumab (anti-PD-1) treatment. This TCR was recovered from a person aged 35 to 85 with oral cavity squamous cell carcinoma.

This CDR3 is CASSQDRSTDTQYF. In DNA form, the CDR3 reads TGTGCCAGCAGCCAAGATCGGAGCACAGATACGCAGTATTTT. The chain links TRBV4-2 to TRBJ2-3; D is unresolved. V dropped 0 bases and J dropped 0 bases, with 4 bases sitting between them. The V gene's germline CDR1 is LGHNA and CDR2 YNFKEQ. CDR3 length: 14 residues.